The 19 T cell receptor beta chains below all came from one sample that was sequenced in a study of T cells in women clearing cervical HPV infection. Some clones are missing from TCRdb's copy, which holds only in-frame ones; the method was immunoSEQ multiplex PCR. This table lists approximately 30,000 clones. The sequenced sample was blood buffy coat. These receptor sequences come from a woman aged 18-69 years with a cervical HPV16 infection that either progressed to CIN3+ or cleared (not recorded which).

About this clone: The CDR3 is cut off 3 residues early in the read; its end comes from the germline J gene. This sequence joins TRBV5-4 and TRBJ2-2; possibly TRBD1 for D (6 bases). Trimming took 1 base from V and 3 from J, leaving 10 bases between them. CDR3 length equals 15 residues. In germline, CDR1 is SGHNT, CDR2 YYREEE (reference sequence). CDR3 region: CASSLKGGYTGELFF. CDR3 DNA (partial): TGTGCCAGCAGCTTGAAAGGGGGTTACACCGGGGAG.

Details on this clone: The read ends 3 residues shy of where the CDR3 ends; the end is completed using the germline J gene. V and J are TRBV30 and TRBJ1-4; D is undetermined. V shed 2 bases and J shed 5 bases, with 3 bases lying between them. The CDR3 has 11 amino acids. Germline V gives CDR1 GTSNPN, CDR2 SVGIG (reference sequence). Here the CDR3 reads CAWSRNEKLFF. CDR3 DNA, as far as it was read: TGTGCCTGGAGTCGGAATGAAAAA.

As for this clone: The read gets to within 3 residues of the CDR3 end, and the germline J gene fills in the rest. V is TRBV7-2 and J is TRBJ1-2; TRBD1 is a possible D gene (6 bases). Germline CDR1 SGHTA, CDR2 FQGNSA. This CDR3 comprises 15 residues. The DNA read from the CDR3 is TGTGCCAGCAGCCCATGGACAGAGTCCTACAATGAC. Its translation: CASSPWTESYND. The full CDR3 sequence reads CASSPWTESYNDYTF. The entire variable domain, with the rest obtained from reference TRBV7-2 and TRBJ1-2, is as follows: GAGVSQSPSNKVTEKGKDVELRCDPISGHTALYWYRQSLGQGLEFLIYFQGNSAPDKSGLPSDRFSAERTGGSVSTLTIQRTQQEDSAVYLCASSPWTESYNDYTFGSGTRLTVV.

A note on this clone: With the read ending 3 residues before the CDR3 end, the germline J gene is used to fill in that end. The chain joins TRBV10-3 to TRBJ2-3; 13 bases are shared with TRBD2. The CDR3 length is 17 residues. Germline V gene sequence: CDR1 ENHRY, CDR2 SYGVKD. J lost 5 bases, V lost 0 bases, and 5 bases had no gene match. The CDR3 loop is CAISESTTSGGRDTQYF. The covered CDR3 bases are TGTGCCATCAGTGAGTCAACGACTAGCGGGGGGAGAGATACG.

This clone is medium-sized by frequency. The read halts 3 residues ahead of the CDR3 end, with the missing end drawn from the germline J gene. This chain links TRBV6-2 or TRBV6-3 with TRBJ2-7, with a tentative D call TRBD1 (5 bases). Per the germline V gene, CDR1 is MNHEY and CDR2 is SVGEGT. This CDR3 has 13 amino acids. The V and J ends lost 2 bases and 4 bases respectively, with 9 bases between them. The sequenced part of the CDR3 DNA is TGTGCCAGCAGTTACCAGGGCTTTTACGAG. Its protein is CASSYQGFYE. The complete CDR3 sequence is CASSYQGFYEQYF.

On this clone itself: Read data end 3 residues before the CDR3 end; the end is taken from the germline J gene. The V and J genes are TRBV20-1 and TRBJ2-5; 10 nucleotides align to TRBD2. This CDR3 comprises 15 residues. Germline loops: CDR1 DFQATT, CDR2 SNEGSKA (reference sequence). V dropped 3 bases and J dropped 2; count of bases not matched to a gene: 6. The CDR3 protein is CSASIRTSGQETQYF. The sequenced part of the CDR3 DNA is TGCAGTGCTAGCATACGGACTAGCGGACAAGAGACC.

To note about this clone: The read ends 3 residues before the CDR3 terminus; that terminus is restored from the germline J gene. The chain uses TRBV7-6 and TRBJ2-2, with 7 bases that match TRBD1. J was trimmed by 6 bases and V by 2 bases; bases with no gene match: 9. Germline CDR1 reads SGHVS; CDR2 reads FNYEAQ. The CDR3 sequence is 16 residues long. The CDR3: CASSLRSRGQAGELFF. The sequenced part of the CDR3 DNA is TGTGCCAGCAGCTTACGATCGAGGGGGCAGGCCGGGGAG.

On this clone itself: One end of the junction fails to match germline, which may point to a read error. The sequence runs out 3 residues before the end of the CDR3; the remainder is reconstructed from the germline J gene. Other DNA sequences in this specimen translate into the identical CDR3. The chain is built from TRBV7-9 and TRBJ1-3; the D is unclear. Per germline, CDR1 SEHNR and CDR2 FQNEAQ (reference sequence). The CDR3 sequence is 14 residues long. The CDR3 reads CASTPQAAGNTIYF. Incomplete CDR3 DNA: TGTGCCAGCACCCCTCAGGCAGCTGGAAACACG.

For this clone: Coverage ceases 3 residues before the CDR3 finishes, and the germline J gene fills in the end. The chain links TRBV5-8 to TRBJ2-7; a weak D match, TRBD1 (6 bases). Trimming shortened V by 4 bases and J by 5 bases, and 13 bases separated the two germline ends. Germline V gene data show CDR1 as SGHTS and CDR2 as YDEGEE. The CDR3 totals 13 residues. This CDR3 is CASSPRTVHEQYF. The sequenced part of the CDR3 DNA is TGTGCCAGCAGCCCCAGGACAGTACACGAG.

This CDR3 reads CASSHTDRHSNQPQHF. The CDR3 DNA, read in part, is TGTGCCAGCAGCCACACCGACAGACATAGCAATCAGCCC. The V and J genes are TRBV4-2 and TRBJ1-5, with a possible D match to TRBD1 (5 bases). Read coverage stops 3 residues before the CDR3 terminus; the germline J gene supplies the remainder. This CDR3 region has 16 residues. V was pared by 3 bases and J by 0 bases, with 12 bases between. Germline CDR1 reads LGHNA; CDR2 reads YNFKEQ.

Turning to this clone: The read falls 3 residues short of the CDR3 end, and the missing part is taken from the germline J gene. The rearrangement uses TRBV29-1 and TRBJ2-3; possible D gene TRBD1, 5 bases. CDR1 and CDR2 (germline): SQVTM, ANQGSEA. This CDR3 is built from 13 residues. CDR3 in amino acids: CSVEVGAQETQYF. Partial CDR3 DNA: TGCAGCGTTGAAGTAGGGGCCCAAGAGACG.

Concerning this clone itself: The CDR3 end falls 3 residues outside the read, so it is completed with the germline J gene. The V call is TRBV15, the J call TRBJ2-3; D unresolved. V lost 0 bases to trimming and J lost 2 bases, with 6 bases between them. The CDR3 spans 14 residues. Germline loops: CDR1 LNHNV, CDR2 YYDKDF (reference sequence). The CDR3 protein is CATSREQSTDTQYF. The covered CDR3 bases are TGTGCCACCAGCAGAGAACAGTCCACAGATACG. The entire variable domain, with the rest obtained from reference TRBV15 and TRBJ2-3, is as follows: DAMVIQNPRYQVTQFGKPVTLSCSQTLNHNVMYWYQQKSSQAPKLLFHYYDKDFNNEADTPDNFQSRRPNTSFCFLDIRSPGLGDTAMYLCATSREQSTDTQYFGPGTRLTVL.

As for this clone: The observed sequence ends 3 residues before the CDR3 terminus, with the missing tail filled in from the germline J gene. This chain links TRBV7-8 with TRBJ2-1; D unclear. The V end lost 1 base, the J end lost 7 bases, and 8 bases lay between the germline ends. This CDR3 contains 13 residues. The germline V gene encodes CDR1 SGHVS and CDR2 FQNEAQ. CDR3 DNA (partial): TGTGCCAGCAGCTTAGATATTGTTAATGAG. Translating gives CASSLDIVNE. The complete CDR3 sequence is CASSLDIVNEQFF.

Regarding this clone: The CDR3 end falls 3 residues outside the read, so it is completed with the germline J gene. The chain links TRBV7-4 to TRBJ1-2; 9 positions agree with TRBD1. Germline CDR1 and CDR2: SGHVT and SQSDAQ. The CDR3 runs to 12 residues. CDR3 in amino acids: CALRTGANDYTF. The sequenced CDR3 bases are TGTGCCCTTAGGACAGGGGCCAACGAC.

With regard to this clone: The DNA ends 3 residues before the CDR3 does, and the rest of the CDR3 is filled in from the germline J gene. The chain links TRBV5-1 to TRBJ1-1; D remains unclear. The CDR3 runs to 13 residues. Germline CDR1 SGHRS, CDR2 YFSETQ. Deletions cut 3 bases from V and 1 base from J, with 7 bases between. The CDR3 DNA, read in part, is TGCGCCAGCAGCTCCTCCGGGAACACTGAA. It is translated as CASSSSGNTE. The entire CDR3 is CASSSSGNTEAFF.

On this clone itself: The sequenced fragment ends 3 residues before the CDR3 boundary, so the rest is inferred from the germline J gene. This chain joins TRBV5-4 and TRBJ1-1; possibly TRBD1 for D (6 bases). The CDR3 is 13 residues long. Trimming left V 4 bases short and J 6 bases short, with 13 bases between. Germline values: CDR1 SGHNT, CDR2 YYREEE (reference sequence). CDR3 DNA (partial): TGTGCCAGCAGCCGTACAGGGTTAGCTGAA. It is translated as CASSRTGLAE. The whole CDR3 protein reads CASSRTGLAEAFF.

The sequenced CDR3 bases are TGTGCCAGCAGCGCGACCAGGGCTGGTTCTGAG. Its protein product is CASSATRAGSE. The entire CDR3 is CASSATRAGSEQFF. The genes are TRBV5-6 and TRBJ2-1; a possible D gene is TRBD1 (5 bases). The read is 3 residues too short to cover the CDR3 end, so that end is filled in from the germline J gene. With 4 bases removed from V and 9 bases from J, the gap between germline ends came to 17 bases. The germline CDR1 and CDR2 sequences are SGHDT and YYEEEE. This CDR3 region has 14 residues.

A remark on this clone: The read halts 3 residues ahead of the CDR3 end, with the missing end drawn from the germline J gene. The genes are TRBV6-8 and TRBJ1-5, with 7 bases fitting TRBD1. Germline values: CDR1 MNHGY, CDR2 SAAAGT. The CDR3 runs to 16 residues. V dropped 5 bases and J dropped 5; count of bases not matched to a gene: 12. The CDR3 sequence is CASSDRDLSGYQPQHF. The covered CDR3 bases are TGTGCCAGCAGTGACAGGGACCTGAGCGGGTATCAGCCC.

A remark on this clone: The read gets to within 3 residues of the CDR3 end, and the germline J gene fills in the rest. The chain recombines TRBV19 with TRBJ1-2; D possibly corresponds to TRBD1 (5 bases). The CDR3 covers 15 residues. The germline CDR1 and CDR2 sequences are LNHDA and SQIVND (reference sequence). Incomplete CDR3 DNA: TGTGCCAGTAGTATTGGGGGGATAGGGTTCTACGAC. Protein product: CASSIGGIGFYD. The full CDR3 protein is CASSIGGIGFYDYTF.